This TCR beta chain was identified during a study of T cell responses to AZD1222 COVID-19 vaccine. The assay was immunoSEQ multiplex PCR, and TCRdb's table has in-frame clones only and misses some. The data show just under 75,000 clones, about three quarters seen once. V lost 5 bases to trimming and J lost 5 bases, with 19 bases between them. This CDR3 has 15 amino acids. The germline gives CDR1 SGDLS, CDR2 YYNGEE. This chain uses TRBV9 with TRBJ2-5; a possible D gene is TRBD1 (6 bases). The sequence derives from an adult who received the AZD1222 COVID-19 vaccine. This specimen consisted of peripheral blood, obtained 28 days after the second AZD1222 dose. The CDR3: CASSYDGTPQETQYF. In DNA form, the CDR3 reads TGTGCCAGCAGTTATGACGGGACACCTCAGGAGACCCAGTACTTC.